The 5 T cell receptor beta chains below were found in one sample sequenced in a study of identical twins. One entry per CDR3 protein, called by TCRdb with MiXCR from the 5' RACE reads. The sample lists approximately 890,000 distinct CDR3 sequences; 9% to 15% were seen once. The sample was also linked to a second study, of yellow fever vaccine responses in identical twins.

Source material: PBMCs. The receptors were sampled from a woman younger than 35 in good health.

V usage is TRBV10-2 and J usage is TRBJ2-2; 14 bases fit TRBD2. Per the germline V gene, CDR1 is WSHSY and CDR2 is SAAADI. The CDR3 extends over 17 amino acids. Losses at the gene ends were 0 bases for V and 5 bases for J; bases not matched to a gene: 2. The CDR3 coding sequence is TGCGCCAGCAGTGAGTCGGGACTAGCGGGGGTTACCGGGGAGCTGTTTTTT. Amino acid sequence: CASSESGLAGVTGELFF.

A few counts support this clonotype. The V call is TRBV21-1, the J call TRBJ2-3. TRBV21-1 is assigned pseudogene status. The CDR3 has 16 residues. The CDR3 coding sequence is TGTGCCAGCAGCATGCGCCTAGCGGATAGCACAGATACGCAGTATTTT. This translates into CASSMRLADSTDTQYF.

V gene TRBV12-5 combines with J gene TRBJ2-7; TRBD1 matches 8 bases. This CDR3 comprises 16 residues. Germline V gene sequence: CDR1 LGHNT, CDR2 FRNRAP. V shed 4 bases and J 2 bases; nucleotides not matched to a gene: 10. CDR3: CASGSIVGQGTYEQYF. CDR3 nucleotides: TGTGCTAGTGGTTCAATAGTTGGACAGGGAACCTACGAGCAGTACTTC.

The CDR3 loop reads CASSLSSSGTSNNEQFF. The DNA for the CDR3 is TGTGCCAGCAGCTTAAGCTCTAGCGGGACAAGCAACAATGAGCAGTTCTTC. The gene calls are TRBV7-6 and TRBJ2-1; 9 bases agree with TRBD2. The CDR3 length is 17 residues. Unmatched junction bases numbered 10, after V lost 2 bases and J lost 5 bases. Germline-derived CDR1 and CDR2 are SGHVS and FNYEAQ.

This clonotype was counted at least ten times. In DNA, the CDR3 is TGTGCCAGCAGCCCGGTGGACATCTCTGGTGAGCAGTTCTTC. Encoded protein: CASSPVDISGEQFF. The chain is built from TRBV12-3 or TRBV12-4 and TRBJ2-1; perhaps TRBD1 as D (5 bases). This CDR3 region has 14 residues. The V end lost 6 bases, the J end lost 9 bases, and 18 bases lay between the germline ends.